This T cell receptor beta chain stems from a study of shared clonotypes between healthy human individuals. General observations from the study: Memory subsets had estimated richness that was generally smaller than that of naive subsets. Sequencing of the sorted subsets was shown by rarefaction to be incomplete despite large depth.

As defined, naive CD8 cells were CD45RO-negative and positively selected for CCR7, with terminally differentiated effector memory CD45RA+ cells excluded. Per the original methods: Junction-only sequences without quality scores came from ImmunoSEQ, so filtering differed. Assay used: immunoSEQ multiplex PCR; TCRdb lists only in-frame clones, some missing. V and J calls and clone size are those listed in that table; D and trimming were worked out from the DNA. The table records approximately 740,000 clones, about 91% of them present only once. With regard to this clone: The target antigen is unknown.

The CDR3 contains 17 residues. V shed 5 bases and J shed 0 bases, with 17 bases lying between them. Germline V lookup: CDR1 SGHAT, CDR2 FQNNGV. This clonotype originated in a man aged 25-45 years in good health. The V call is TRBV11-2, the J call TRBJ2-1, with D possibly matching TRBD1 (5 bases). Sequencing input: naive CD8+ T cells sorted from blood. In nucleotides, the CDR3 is TGTGCCAGCAGCCTCCTTTTAAGGGGCAGCTCCTACAATGAGCAGTTCTTC. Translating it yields CASSLLLRGSSYNEQFF.